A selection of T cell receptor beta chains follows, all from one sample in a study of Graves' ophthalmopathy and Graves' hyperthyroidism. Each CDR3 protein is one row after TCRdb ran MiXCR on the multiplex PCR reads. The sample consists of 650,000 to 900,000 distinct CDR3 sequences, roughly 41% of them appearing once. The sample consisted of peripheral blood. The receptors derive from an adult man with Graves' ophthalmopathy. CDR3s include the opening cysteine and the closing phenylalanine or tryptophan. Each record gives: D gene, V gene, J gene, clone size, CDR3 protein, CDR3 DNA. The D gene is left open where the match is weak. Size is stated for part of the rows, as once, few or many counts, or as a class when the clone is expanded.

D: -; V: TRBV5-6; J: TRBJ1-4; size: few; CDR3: CASSPTAAANEKLFF; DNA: TGTGCCAGCAGCCCCACCGCTGCCGCTAATGAAAAACTGTTTTTT
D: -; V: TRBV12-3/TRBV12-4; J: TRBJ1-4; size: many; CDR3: CASRGEVYEKLFF; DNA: TGTGCCAGCCGTGGGGAGGTGTACGAAAAACTGTTTTTT
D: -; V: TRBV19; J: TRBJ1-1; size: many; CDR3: CASSMAAGRTFF; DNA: TGTGCCAGTAGTATGGCAGCTGGTAGGACTTTCTTT
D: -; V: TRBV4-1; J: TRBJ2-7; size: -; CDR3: CASSPRSGTYEQYF; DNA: TGCGCCAGCAGCCCTCGCTCGGGCACATACGAGCAGTACTTC
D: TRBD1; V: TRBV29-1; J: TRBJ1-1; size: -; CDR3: CSVEQGGRTEAFF; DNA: TGCAGCGTTGAACAGGGGGGACGGACTGAAGCTTTCTTT
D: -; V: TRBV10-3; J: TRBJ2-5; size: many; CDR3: CAISEGQQETQYF; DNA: TGTGCCATCAGTGAGGGGCAGCAAGAGACCCAGTACTTC
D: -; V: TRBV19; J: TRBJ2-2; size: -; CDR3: CASSIRGGYRELFF; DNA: TGTGCCAGTAGTATTCGGGGAGGTTACCGGGAGCTGTTTTTT
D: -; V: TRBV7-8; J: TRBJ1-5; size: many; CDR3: CASSSNPPDQPQHF; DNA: TGTGCCAGCAGCTCCAACCCCCCTGATCAGCCCCAGCATTTT
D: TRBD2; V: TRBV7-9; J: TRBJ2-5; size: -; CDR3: CASSRLAGRETQYF; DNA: TGTGCCAGCAGCAGACTAGCGGGAAGGGAGACCCAGTACTTC
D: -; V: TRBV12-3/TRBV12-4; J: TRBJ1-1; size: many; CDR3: CASSSRTEAFF; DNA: TGTGCCAGCAGTTCGAGGACAGAAGCTTTCTTT
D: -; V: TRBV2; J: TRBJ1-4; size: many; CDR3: CASSELGHEKLFF; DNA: TGTGCCAGCAGTGAACTGGGCCATGAAAAACTGTTTTTT
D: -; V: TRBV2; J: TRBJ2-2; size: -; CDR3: CASRAGVSGELFF; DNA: TGTGCCAGCAGGGCAGGGGTATCCGGGGAGCTGTTTTTT
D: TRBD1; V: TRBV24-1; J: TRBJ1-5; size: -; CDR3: CASRPGTVNQPQHF; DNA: TGTGCCAGCAGGCCTGGGACAGTCAATCAGCCCCAGCATTTT
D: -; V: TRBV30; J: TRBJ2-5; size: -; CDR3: CAWSVGFQKETQYF; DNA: TGTGCCTGGAGTGTTGGGTTTCAAAAAGAGACCCAGTACTTC
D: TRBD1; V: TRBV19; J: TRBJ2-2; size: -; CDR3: CASSMGDRATGELFF; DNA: TGTGCCAGTAGTATGGGGGACAGAGCCACCGGGGAGCTGTTTTTT
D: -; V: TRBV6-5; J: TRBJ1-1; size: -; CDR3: CASSYALNTEAFF; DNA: TGTGCCAGCAGTTACGCCCTGAACACTGAAGCTTTCTTT